Listed below are T cell receptor beta chains from one sample, sequenced in a study of blood T cell repertoires in COVID-19. Data came from immunoSEQ multiplex PCR; TCRdb stores just in-frame clones and leaves some out. The table shows 210,000 or so clones, with 89% occurring only once. The sample comprised peripheral blood. The receptor set was obtained from a woman aged 35 to 49 with acute or convalescent COVID-19. The CDR3 runs from the conserved cysteine through the conserved F or W. The order of the fields is J gene, V gene, CDR3 protein.

TRBJ2-1	TRBV19	CASSGLAGYFNEQFF
TRBJ2-3	TRBV11-3	CASSSRSGGAGDTQYF
TRBJ2-1	TRBV6-2/TRBV6-3	CASSRTSGGIYNEQFF
TRBJ1-2	TRBV5-8	CASSLSPGQGLRTTF
TRBJ1-3	TRBV5-1	CASSLSTDGNTIYF
TRBJ2-5	TRBV3-1/TRBV3-2	CASSLPSGQQETQYF
TRBJ1-3	TRBV7-9	CASADRRNTIYF
TRBJ2-3	TRBV6-5	CAGQGSRHTDTQYF
TRBJ1-6	TRBV28	CASSFPLGDSPLHF
TRBJ2-1	TRBV18	CASATGLASYNEQFF
TRBJ2-3	TRBV6-5	CASRVPGLAGDTQYF
TRBJ2-5	TRBV11-3	CASSLGGASGQETQYF
TRBJ1-1	TRBV13	CASSPGSVKFEAFF
TRBJ1-2	TRBV9	CASSPRTGYYGYTF
TRBJ2-2	TRBV7-3	CASSFSDTGELFF
TRBJ1-6	TRBV19	CASSMNRVGNSPLHF
TRBJ1-2	TRBV5-6	CASSKDSPYGYTF
TRBJ1-2	TRBV29-1	CSGAERGGYTF
TRBJ1-2	TRBV6-1	CASTDRGPLDYGYTF
TRBJ1-2	TRBV19	CASIRTAFLEVDGYTF
TRBJ1-5	TRBV4-1	CASSQTRDRGWGNQPQHF
TRBJ1-2	TRBV6-5	CASSRTGSYGYTF
TRBJ1-1	TRBV18	CASSPTEQGALNTEAFF
TRBJ2-6	TRBV5-1	CASSGQGFSSGANVLTF
TRBJ1-2	TRBV5-1	CASSPGTHYGYTF
TRBJ2-2	TRBV7-2	CASSLDRGMSGELFF
TRBJ1-1	TRBV5-6	CASSFRATIVTEAFF
TRBJ1-1	TRBV19	CASRRPGQGFTEAFF
TRBJ2-3	TRBV12-5	CASGLLGPSTDTQYF
TRBJ1-2	TRBV5-6	CASSLGEGRNYGYTF
TRBJ1-1	TRBV27	CASSHMNTEAFF
TRBJ1-1	TRBV7-6	CASSSGTGDTEAFF
TRBJ2-3	TRBV4-1	CASQGVQDTQYF
TRBJ2-5	TRBV6-1	CASSEGGGAETQYF
TRBJ2-3	TRBV7-3	CASSGPSGDPTDTQYF
TRBJ1-6	TRBV5-1	CASSESSGDSPLHF
TRBJ2-1	TRBV6-1	CASSDEPGQGIPNEQFF
TRBJ1-6	TRBV30	CASTGGRVTNSPLHF
TRBJ2-2	TRBV7-9	CASLRGDATGELFF
TRBJ1-2	TRBV12-3/TRBV12-4	CASGRTGGYTF
TRBJ1-2	TRBV6-5	CASIWRTNYGYTF
TRBJ1-6	TRBV5-5	CASSLAGPPGPLHF
TRBJ1-4	TRBV30	CAWSPFQGAWATNEKLFF
TRBJ1-2	TRBV6-5	CASSYALLANGYTF
TRBJ1-2	TRBV5-4	CASSQRGLHGYTF
TRBJ1-2	TRBV5-6	CASSSRLGYTF